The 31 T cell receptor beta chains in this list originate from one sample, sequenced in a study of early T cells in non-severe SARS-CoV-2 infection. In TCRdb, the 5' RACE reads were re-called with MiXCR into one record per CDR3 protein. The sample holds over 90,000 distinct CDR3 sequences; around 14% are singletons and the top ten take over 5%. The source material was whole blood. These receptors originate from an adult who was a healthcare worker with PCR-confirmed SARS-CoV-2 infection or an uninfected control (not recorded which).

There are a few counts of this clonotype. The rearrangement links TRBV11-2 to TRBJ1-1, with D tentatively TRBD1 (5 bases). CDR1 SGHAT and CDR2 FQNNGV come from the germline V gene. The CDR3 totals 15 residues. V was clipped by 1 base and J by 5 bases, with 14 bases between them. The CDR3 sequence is CASSLGGRQWTEAFF. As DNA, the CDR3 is TGTGCCAGCAGCTTAGGGGGCAGGCAGTGGACTGAAGCTTTCTTT.

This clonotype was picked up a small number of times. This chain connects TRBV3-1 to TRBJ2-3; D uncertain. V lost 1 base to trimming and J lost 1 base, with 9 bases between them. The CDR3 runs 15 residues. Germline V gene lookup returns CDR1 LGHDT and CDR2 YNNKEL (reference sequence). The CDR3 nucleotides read TGTGCCAGCAGCCAAGGGCGGTGGGGCACAGATACGCAGTATTTT. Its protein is CASSQGRWGTDTQYF.

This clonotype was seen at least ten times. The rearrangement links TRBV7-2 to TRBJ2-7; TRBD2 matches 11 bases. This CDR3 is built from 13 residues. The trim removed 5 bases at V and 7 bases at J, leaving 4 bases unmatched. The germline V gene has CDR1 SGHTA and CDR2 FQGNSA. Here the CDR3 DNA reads TGTGCCAGCAGCCTTAGCGGGAGGGGTGAGCAGTACTTC. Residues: CASSLSGRGEQYF.

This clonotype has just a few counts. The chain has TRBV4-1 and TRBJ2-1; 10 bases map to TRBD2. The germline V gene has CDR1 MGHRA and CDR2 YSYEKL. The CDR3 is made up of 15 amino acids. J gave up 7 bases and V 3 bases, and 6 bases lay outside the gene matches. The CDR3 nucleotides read TGCGCCAGCAGCCACCCGACTAGCGGGTATAATGAGCAGTTCTTC. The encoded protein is CASSHPTSGYNEQFF.

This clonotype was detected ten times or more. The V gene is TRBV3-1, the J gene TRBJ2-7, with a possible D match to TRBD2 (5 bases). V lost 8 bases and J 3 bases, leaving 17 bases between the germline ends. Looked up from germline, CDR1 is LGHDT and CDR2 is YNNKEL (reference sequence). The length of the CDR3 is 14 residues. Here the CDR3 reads CASGPRAASYEQYF. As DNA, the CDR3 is TGTGCCAGCGGCCCAAGAGCGGCAAGCTACGAGCAGTACTTC.

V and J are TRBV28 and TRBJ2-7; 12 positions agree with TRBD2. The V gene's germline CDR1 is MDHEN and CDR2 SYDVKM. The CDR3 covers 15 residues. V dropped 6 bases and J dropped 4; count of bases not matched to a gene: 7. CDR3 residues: CASSSSGRVLYEQYF. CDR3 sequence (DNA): TGTGCCAGCAGCTCTAGCGGGAGGGTCCTTTACGAGCAGTACTTC.

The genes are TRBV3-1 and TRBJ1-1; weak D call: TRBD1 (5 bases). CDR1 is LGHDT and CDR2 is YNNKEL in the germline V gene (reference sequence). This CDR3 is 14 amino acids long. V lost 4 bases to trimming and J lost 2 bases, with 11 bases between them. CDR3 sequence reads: CASSLRTSNTEAFF. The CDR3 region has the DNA TGTGCCAGCAGCCTACGGACATCCAACACTGAAGCTTTCTTT.

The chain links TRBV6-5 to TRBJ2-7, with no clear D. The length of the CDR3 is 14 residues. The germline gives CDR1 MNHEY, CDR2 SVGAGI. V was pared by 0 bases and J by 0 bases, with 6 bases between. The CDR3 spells CASSYSTFSYEQYF. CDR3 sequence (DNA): TGTGCCAGCAGTTACTCGACCTTCTCCTACGAGCAGTACTTC.

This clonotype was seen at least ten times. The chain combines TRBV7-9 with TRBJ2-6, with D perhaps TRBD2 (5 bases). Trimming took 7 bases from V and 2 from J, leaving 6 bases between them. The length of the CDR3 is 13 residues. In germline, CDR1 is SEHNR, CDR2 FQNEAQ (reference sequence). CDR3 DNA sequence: TGTGCCAGCAACGGGGCTGGGGCCAACGTCCTGACTTTC. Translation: CASNGAGANVLTF.

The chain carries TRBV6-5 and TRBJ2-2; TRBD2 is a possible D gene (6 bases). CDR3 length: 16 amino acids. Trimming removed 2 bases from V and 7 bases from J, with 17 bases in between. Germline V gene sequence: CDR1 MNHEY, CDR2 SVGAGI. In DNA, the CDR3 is TGTGCCAGCAGTTACACCGCACACGGAGGGAACGGGGAGCTGTTTTTT. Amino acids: CASSYTAHGGNGELFF.

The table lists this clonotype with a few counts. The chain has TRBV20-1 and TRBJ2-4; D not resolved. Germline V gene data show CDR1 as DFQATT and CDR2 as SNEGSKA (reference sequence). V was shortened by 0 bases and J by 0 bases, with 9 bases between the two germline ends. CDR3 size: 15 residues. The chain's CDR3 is CSARDPSTAKNIQYF. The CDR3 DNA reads TGCAGTGCTAGAGATCCTTCTACAGCCAAAAACATTCAGTACTTC.

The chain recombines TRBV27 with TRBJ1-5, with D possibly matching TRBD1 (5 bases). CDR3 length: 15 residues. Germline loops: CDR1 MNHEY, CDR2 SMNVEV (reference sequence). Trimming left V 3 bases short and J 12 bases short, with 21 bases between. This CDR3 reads CASSLIWGLRTYQHF. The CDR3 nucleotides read TGTGCCAGCAGTTTGATATGGGGGTTGCGGACGTACCAGCATTTT.

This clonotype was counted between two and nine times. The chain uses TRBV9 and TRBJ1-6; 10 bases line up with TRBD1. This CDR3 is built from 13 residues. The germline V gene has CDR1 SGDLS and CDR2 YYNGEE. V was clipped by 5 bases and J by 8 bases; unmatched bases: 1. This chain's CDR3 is CASSGQGDSPLHF. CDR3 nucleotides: TGTGCCAGCAGTGGACAGGGGGATTCACCCCTCCACTTT.

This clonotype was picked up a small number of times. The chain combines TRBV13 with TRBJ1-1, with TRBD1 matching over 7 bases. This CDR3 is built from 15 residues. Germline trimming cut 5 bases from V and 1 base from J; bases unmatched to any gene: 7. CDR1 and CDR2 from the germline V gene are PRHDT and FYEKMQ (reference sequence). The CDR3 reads CASSVPGGPNTEAFF. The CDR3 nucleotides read TGTGCCAGCAGCGTGCCAGGGGGGCCGAACACTGAAGCTTTCTTT. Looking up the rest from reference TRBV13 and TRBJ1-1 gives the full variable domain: AAGVIQSPRHLIKEKRETATLKCYPIPRHDTVYWYQQGPGQDPQFLISFYEKMQSDKGSIPDRFSAQQFSDYHSELNMSSLELGDSALYFCASSVPGGPNTEAFFGQGTRLTVV.

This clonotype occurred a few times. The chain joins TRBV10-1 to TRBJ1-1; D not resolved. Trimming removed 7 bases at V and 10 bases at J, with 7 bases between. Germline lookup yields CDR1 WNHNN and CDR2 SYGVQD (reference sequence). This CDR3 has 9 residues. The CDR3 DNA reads TGCGCCAGCACCCGTCGAGCTTTCTTT. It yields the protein CASTRRAFF.

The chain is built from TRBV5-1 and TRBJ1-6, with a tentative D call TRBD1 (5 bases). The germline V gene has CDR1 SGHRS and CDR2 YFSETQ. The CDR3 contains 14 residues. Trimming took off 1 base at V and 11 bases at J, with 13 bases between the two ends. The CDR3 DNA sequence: TGCGCCAGCAGCTTGTGGCAGGGATATGCACCCCTCCACTTT. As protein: CASSLWQGYAPLHF.

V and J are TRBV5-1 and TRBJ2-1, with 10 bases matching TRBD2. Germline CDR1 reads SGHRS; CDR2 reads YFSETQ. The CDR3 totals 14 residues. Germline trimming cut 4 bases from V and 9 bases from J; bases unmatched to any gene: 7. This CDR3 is CASSVSSGRGEQFF. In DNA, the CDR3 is TGCGCCAGCAGCGTTTCTAGCGGGAGAGGTGAGCAGTTCTTC.

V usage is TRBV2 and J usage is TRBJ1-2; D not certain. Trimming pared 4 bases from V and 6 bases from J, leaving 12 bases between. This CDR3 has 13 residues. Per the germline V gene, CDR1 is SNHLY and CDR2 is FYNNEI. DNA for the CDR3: TGTGCCAGCAGTGCAGACTCTCCTAATGGCTACACCTTC. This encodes CASSADSPNGYTF.

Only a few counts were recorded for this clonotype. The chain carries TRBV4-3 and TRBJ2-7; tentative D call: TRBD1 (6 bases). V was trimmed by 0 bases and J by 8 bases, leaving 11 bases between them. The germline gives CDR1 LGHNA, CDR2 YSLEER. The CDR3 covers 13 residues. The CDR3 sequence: CASSQDRGLKQYF. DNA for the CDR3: TGCGCCAGCAGCCAAGACAGGGGTTTGAAGCAGTACTTC.

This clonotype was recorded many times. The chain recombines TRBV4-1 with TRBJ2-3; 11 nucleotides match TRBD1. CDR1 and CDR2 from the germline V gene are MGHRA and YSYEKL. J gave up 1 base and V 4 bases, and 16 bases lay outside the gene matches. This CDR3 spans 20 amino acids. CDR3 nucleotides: TGCGCCAGCAGCCTTCGTTCGCCGGGACAGGGGGTGATAGGCACAGATACGCAGTATTTT. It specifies CASSLRSPGQGVIGTDTQYF.

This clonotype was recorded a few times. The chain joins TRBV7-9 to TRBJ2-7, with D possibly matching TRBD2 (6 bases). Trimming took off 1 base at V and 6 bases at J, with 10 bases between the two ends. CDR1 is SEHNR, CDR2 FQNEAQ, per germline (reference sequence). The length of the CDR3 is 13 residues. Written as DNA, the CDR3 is TGTGCCAGCAGCTTAGGGACTACCTCCGAGCAGTACTTC. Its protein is CASSLGTTSEQYF.

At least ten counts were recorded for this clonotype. CDR3: CASSDPPAGKETQYF. CDR3 nucleotide sequence: TGTGCCAGCAGCGATCCACCAGCAGGGAAAGAGACCCAGTACTTC. The chain has TRBV6-2 or TRBV6-3 and TRBJ2-5; D may be TRBD1 (5 bases). With 6 bases removed from V and 3 bases from J, the gap between germline ends came to 17 bases. The CDR3 length is 15 residues. Germline V gene lookup returns CDR1 MNHEY and CDR2 SVGEGT.

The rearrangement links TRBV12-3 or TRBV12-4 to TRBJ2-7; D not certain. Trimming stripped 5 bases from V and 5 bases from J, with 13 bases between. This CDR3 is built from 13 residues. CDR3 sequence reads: CASSPLLRDEQYF. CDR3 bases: TGTGCCAGCAGTCCCCTCCTAAGGGACGAGCAGTACTTC.

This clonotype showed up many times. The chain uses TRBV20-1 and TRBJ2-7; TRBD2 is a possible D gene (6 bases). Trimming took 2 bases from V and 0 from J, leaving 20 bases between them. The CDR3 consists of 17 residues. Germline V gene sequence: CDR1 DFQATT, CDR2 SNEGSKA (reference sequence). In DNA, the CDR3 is TGCAGTGCTAGATTGGGGGACTTCCCTTCAAGCTCCTACGAGCAGTACTTC. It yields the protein CSARLGDFPSSSYEQYF.

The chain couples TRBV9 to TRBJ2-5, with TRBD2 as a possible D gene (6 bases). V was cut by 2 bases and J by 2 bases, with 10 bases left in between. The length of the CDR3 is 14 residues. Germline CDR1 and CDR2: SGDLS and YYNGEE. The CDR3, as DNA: TGTGCCAGCAGCGTCCTAGCGACGCAAGAGACCCAGTACTTC. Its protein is CASSVLATQETQYF.

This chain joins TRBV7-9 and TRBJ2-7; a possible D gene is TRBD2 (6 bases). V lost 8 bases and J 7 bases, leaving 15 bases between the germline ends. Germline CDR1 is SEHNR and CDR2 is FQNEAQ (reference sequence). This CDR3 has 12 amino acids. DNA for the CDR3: TGTGCCAGCGCTCGGGAGTCCGGAGAGCAGTACTTC. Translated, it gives CASARESGEQYF.

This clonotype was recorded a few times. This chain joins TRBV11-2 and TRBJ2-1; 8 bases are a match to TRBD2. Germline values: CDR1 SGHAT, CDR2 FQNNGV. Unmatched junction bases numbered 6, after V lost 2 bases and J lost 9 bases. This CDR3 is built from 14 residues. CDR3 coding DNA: TGTGCCAGCAGCTTACGGGAGGGTGGAATTGAGCAGTTCTTC. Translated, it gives CASSLREGGIEQFF. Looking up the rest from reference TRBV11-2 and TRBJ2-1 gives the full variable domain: EAGVAQSPRYKIIEKRQSVAFWCNPISGHATLYWYQQILGQGPKLLIQFQNNGVVDDSQLPKDRFSAERLKGVDSTLKIQPAKLEDSAVYLCASSLREGGIEQFFGPGTRLTVL.

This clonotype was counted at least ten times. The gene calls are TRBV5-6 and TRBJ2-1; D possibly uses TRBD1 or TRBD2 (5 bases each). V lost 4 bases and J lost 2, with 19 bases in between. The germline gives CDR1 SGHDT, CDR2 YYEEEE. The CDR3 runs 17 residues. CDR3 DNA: TGTGCCAGCAGCAAGGCAGGTTGGGACGCCCCCTACAATGAGCAGTTCTTC. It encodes CASSKAGWDAPYNEQFF.

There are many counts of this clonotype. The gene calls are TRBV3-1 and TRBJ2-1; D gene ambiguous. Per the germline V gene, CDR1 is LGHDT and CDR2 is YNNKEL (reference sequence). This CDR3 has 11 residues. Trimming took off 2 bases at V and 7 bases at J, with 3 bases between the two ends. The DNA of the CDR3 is TGTGCCAGCAGCCAACAGAATGAGCAGTTCTTC. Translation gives CASSQQNEQFF.

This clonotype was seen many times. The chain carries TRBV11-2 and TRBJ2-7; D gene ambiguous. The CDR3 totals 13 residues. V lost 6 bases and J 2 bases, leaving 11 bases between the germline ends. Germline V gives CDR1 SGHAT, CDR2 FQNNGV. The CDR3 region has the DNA TGTGCCAGCAGTGGGTTGGGGACCTACGAGCAGTACTTC. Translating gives CASSGLGTYEQYF.

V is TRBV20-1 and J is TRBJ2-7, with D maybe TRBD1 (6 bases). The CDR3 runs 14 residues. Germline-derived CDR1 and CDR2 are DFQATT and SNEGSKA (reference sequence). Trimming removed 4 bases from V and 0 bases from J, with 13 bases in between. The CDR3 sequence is CSATKGESSYEQYF. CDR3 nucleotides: TGCAGTGCTACTAAGGGGGAGAGCTCCTACGAGCAGTACTTC.